This TCR beta chain was profiled in a study of blood T cell repertoires in COVID-19. The CDR3 is 14 residues long. The germline CDR1 and CDR2 sequences are MRHNA and SNTAGT. The ends lost 8 bases at V and 8 bases at J; junction bases unmatched: 10. Source study methods: Amplification with reference gene primers provided the estimates of nucleated cell counts. Assay: immunoSEQ multiplex PCR; the TCRdb copy retains only in-frame clones and omits some. V and J calls plus clone size are reproduced from that table; the DNA served to infer D and trimming. The sample yields around 160,000 clones, around 83% seen once.

This sequence was found in a man aged 18 to 30 with acute or convalescent COVID-19. The sequenced material came from peripheral blood. The rearrangement uses TRBV6-4 and TRBJ2-2, with TRBD1 identical over 8 bases. As DNA, the CDR3 is TGTGCCAGCTCGACAGGGGTTATACCGGGGGAGCTGTTTTTT. It codes for CASSTGVIPGELFF.